This TCR beta chain was captured by sequencing in a study of OX40 agonist ivuxolimab in advanced cancers. Whole-study context: The group had a mean age of about 64 years, ranged from about 23 to 85, and was 75% to 85% male.

Study-level findings and limits: Part of the nonresponder group also had normalized T-cell clonal expansion that was low. The average count of expanded clones was higher among CD8+ T cells than among CD4+.

Germline CDR1 reads SGHRS; CDR2 reads YFSETQ. The ends lost 4 bases at V and 7 bases at J; junction bases unmatched: 8. The CDR3 runs to 15 residues. Here immunoSEQ multiplex PCR was the method, and the copy in TCRdb shows in-frame clones only, minus some. The sample contains some 40,000 clones, roughly 91% of which appear only once. A word on this clone: The antigen is undetermined.

The sample was CD4+ or CD8+ T cells sorted from blood, taken in a trial of the OX40 agonist ivuxolimab. The chain is built from TRBV5-1 and TRBJ2-2; TRBD1 aligns across 9 bases. The receptor was derived from an adult with an advanced solid tumor such as melanoma, head and neck, liver or kidney cancer. CDR3 residues: CASSLRDREYGELFF. DNA of the CDR3: TGCGCCAGCAGCCTCCGGGACAGGGAGTACGGGGAGCTGTTTTTT.